This T cell receptor (beta chain) was recorded in a study of cytomegalovirus exposure and HLA in healthy donors. At the level of the study: About 82 million unique TCRs from HLA-typed donors were held in an early release of data. General study points: Prior analysis indicated that the majority of TCR beta V segments exhibited productivity approximately 87% or approximately 30% of the time.

It was with 60 Vbeta and 13 Jbeta primers that the PCR ran. Produced via immunoSEQ multiplex PCR; TCRdb's table is partial and in-frame only. The sample holds about 110,000 clones, 70% to 85% seen once. Details on this clone: The antigen remains undetermined.

The TCR comes from a young woman in good health and CMV-seronegative. Sequencing was carried out using PBMCs.

The CDR3 DNA sequence: TGTGCCTGGAGTGTGCGAGGCGGCGAGCCCCAGCATTTT. This codes for CAWSVRGGEPQHF. The chain combines TRBV30 with TRBJ1-5; D is uncertain. The germline V gene encodes CDR1 GTSNPN and CDR2 SVGIG (reference sequence). V shed 0 bases and J shed 8 bases, with 11 bases lying between them. CDR3 size: 13 residues.